This TCR beta chain was observed in a study of PD-1 blockade in mismatch repair-deficient tumors. Findings of the study overall: Tumor-resident clones, often absent from pretreatment blood, expanded after pembrolizumab and then contracted.

On this clone: Its matching antigen is unknown.

TCRdb's table, derived via immunoSEQ multiplex PCR, lists solely in-frame clones and lacks some. The table records 80,000 to 100,000 clones, more than 65% of them present only once. The CDR3 spans 17 residues. V was clipped by 4 bases and J by 0 bases; unmatched bases: 8. CDR1 and CDR2 (germline): LNHDA, SQIVND (reference sequence). V is TRBV19 and J is TRBJ2-3; TRBD2 matches 9 bases. The sample here was peripheral blood, taken 12 weeks after starting pembrolizumab. The clonotype originates from an adult with mismatch repair-deficient cancer. CDR3 in DNA: TGTGCCAGTAGTAATCTAGCGGGGACGACTAGCACAGATACGCAGTATTTT. Translation: CASSNLAGTTSTDTQYF.